Detailed here is one T cell receptor (beta chain). These data originate in a study of blood T cell repertoires in COVID-19. Study in general: The United States, Italy and Spain supplied acute and convalescent COVID-19 samples. T cells, B-cell-depleted T cells, or PBMCs provided the cDNA or gDNA that served as material.

As handled by the study authors: Nucleated cell number was recorded as an estimate derived from reference gene primer amplification. Produced via immunoSEQ multiplex PCR; TCRdb's table is partial and in-frame only. V, J and clone size reflect that table, while D and trimming were determined from the DNA. Seen here are around 250,000 clones, 70% to 85% observed once, and the top ten hold 14% to 15%. Recovery among Cohort 3 donors was established by two negative PCRs, clearance, or symptom resolution. The V and J ends lost 5 bases and 2 bases respectively, with 9 bases between them. The CDR3 sequence is 13 residues long.

The receptor comes from a middle-aged man who had recovered from COVID-19. Sequences were obtained from PBMCs or T cells enriched from blood (not recorded which). The chain joins TRBV12-3 or TRBV12-4 to TRBJ1-1; D call uncertain. CDR3 coding DNA: TGTGCCAGCAGTGGCGACTCTAACACTGAAGCTTTCTTT. Translating it yields CASSGDSNTEAFF.